These 7 T cell receptor beta chains were sequenced from one sample in a study of blood T cell repertoires in COVID-19. Libraries were prepared by immunoSEQ multiplex PCR; TCRdb keeps only in-frame clonotypes and omits some of them. The sample has around 150,000 clones, more than 75% seen once. Sequenced material: peripheral blood. These receptors were collected from a man between 65 and 85 years old with acute or convalescent COVID-19.

The rearrangement uses TRBV10-1 and TRBJ2-1, with 9 positions matching TRBD1. Looked up from germline, CDR1 is WNHNN and CDR2 is SYGVQD (reference sequence). The CDR3 has 14 residues. V dropped 7 bases and J dropped 9; count of bases not matched to a gene: 10. In DNA form, the CDR3 reads TGCGCCAGCACCAATGACGGGACAGGGCGTGAGCAGTTCTTC. Amino acid sequence: CASTNDGTGREQFF.

The rearrangement uses TRBV5-6 and TRBJ2-6; TRBD1 matches 7 bases. Germline V gene data show CDR1 as SGHDT and CDR2 as YYEEEE. After removal of 9 bases from V and 2 bases from J, the junction contained 8 bases not matched to a gene. The CDR3 has 15 residues. CDR3 DNA: TGTGCCACCCACACAGGGGCTGCTGGGGCCAACGTCCTGACTTTC. Protein sequence: CATHTGAAGANVLTF.

V usage is TRBV7-9 and J usage is TRBJ1-2; no firm D call. CDR1 is SEHNR and CDR2 is FQNEAQ in the germline V gene (reference sequence). V lost 4 bases and J 0 bases, leaving 9 bases between the germline ends. This CDR3 has 14 residues. The CDR3 DNA reads as TGTGCCAGCAGCTACGGACTGGCTAACTATGGCTACACCTTC. The encoded protein is CASSYGLANYGYTF.

The V and J genes are TRBV9 and TRBJ1-3; D is uncertain. CDR1 is SGDLS, CDR2 YYNGEE, per germline. Trimming took off 0 bases at V and 0 bases at J, with 10 bases between the two ends. The CDR3 totals 16 residues. The CDR3: CASSVGAPSSGNTIYF. In DNA, the CDR3 is TGTGCCAGCAGCGTAGGCGCACCGAGCTCTGGAAACACCATATATTTT.

This chain links TRBV11-3 with TRBJ2-3; 7 nucleotides line up with TRBD2. Looked up from germline, CDR1 is SGHNT and CDR2 is YENEEA. This CDR3 spans 15 amino acids. The V segment lost 3 bases and the J segment 4 bases; nucleotides outside the gene matches: 7. CDR3 in DNA: TGTGCCAGCAGCTTTGGGCGGGAGTTTCCAGATACGCAGTATTTT. It specifies CASSFGREFPDTQYF.

A few counts support this clone. V is TRBV7-6 and J is TRBJ2-1, with D possibly matching TRBD2 (7 bases). With 0 bases removed from V and 0 bases from J, the gap between germline ends came to 12 bases. The CDR3 extends over 17 amino acids. Germline CDR1 SGHVS, CDR2 FNYEAQ. CDR3 amino acids: CASSLAGGRASYNEQFF. DNA of the CDR3: TGTGCCAGCAGCTTAGCCGGGGGGCGGGCCTCCTACAATGAGCAGTTCTTC.

This chain connects TRBV19 to TRBJ2-5, with D perhaps TRBD1 (6 bases). Per germline, CDR1 LNHDA and CDR2 SQIVND (reference sequence). The V and J ends lost 5 bases and 5 bases respectively, with 18 bases between them. CDR3 size: 15 residues. CDR3 DNA sequence: TGTGCCAGTAGTCAAAACTCCGGGACACGGGAGACCCAGTACTTC. Translation: CASSQNSGTRETQYF.